This TCR beta chain was recovered during a study of blood T cell repertoires in COVID-19. CDR3 length: 15 residues. Germline V gene lookup returns CDR1 MNHNS and CDR2 SASEGT. J was trimmed by 2 bases and V by 2 bases; bases with no gene match: 5. Measured with immunoSEQ multiplex PCR; TCRdb has only the in-frame clones, and not every one. The profile covers 200,000 to 250,000 clones, with less than 85% appearing a single time and 5.5% to 8.5% taken by the ten largest. This rearrangement joins TRBV6-1 to TRBJ2-7, with TRBD2 matching over 8 bases. The sequence derives from a woman aged 70-85 years with acute or convalescent COVID-19. The sequenced sample consisted of peripheral blood. The CDR3 loop is CASSERSGGPYEQYF. The CDR3 coding sequence is TGTGCCAGCAGTGAAAGGTCGGGGGGGCCCTACGAGCAGTACTTC.